These T cell receptor beta chains were read from a single sample in a study of blood T cell repertoires in COVID-19. The method was immunoSEQ multiplex PCR; TCRdb's version includes in-frame clones alone and lacks a portion of them. The data show approximately 180,000 clones, over 75% seen once. Sequencing was performed on peripheral blood. These receptors all stem from a man in his sixties with acute or convalescent COVID-19. Both conserved end residues are part of each CDR3. The D gene is left open where the match is weak. Expanded clones are given a class, and other clones once, few, many or no size at all.

J gene: TRBJ2-1
V gene: TRBV30
D gene: TRBD2
clone size: few
CDR3 DNA: TGTGCCTGGAGGGGTAGCGGGAGGGTAAATGAGCAGTTCTTC
CDR3 protein: CAWRGSGRVNEQFF

J gene: TRBJ2-1
V gene: TRBV5-1
D gene: TRBD2
clone size: few
CDR3 DNA: TGCGCCAGCAGCTTGGAGGGACTAAACCCAAGACGAAATGAGCAGTTCTTC
CDR3 protein: CASSLEGLNPRRNEQFF

J gene: TRBJ2-5
V gene: TRBV7-3
D gene: TRBD2
clone size: NA
CDR3 DNA: TGTGCCAGCAGCCTGGGACTAGCCCTCCAAGAGACCCAGTACTTC
CDR3 protein: CASSLGLALQETQYF

J gene: TRBJ2-7
V gene: TRBV10-3
D gene: TRBD2
clone size: NA
CDR3 DNA: TGTGCCATCAGTGAGGGGACTAGCGGGTTGTACGAGCAGTACTTC
CDR3 protein: CAISEGTSGLYEQYF

J gene: TRBJ2-1
V gene: TRBV18
D gene: TRBD2
clone size: NA
CDR3 DNA: TGTGCCAGCTCACCACCGTCCGGGAGGGAGTACAATGAGCAGTTCTTC
CDR3 protein: CASSPPSGREYNEQFF

J gene: TRBJ2-3
V gene: TRBV21-1
D gene: NA
clone size: NA
CDR3 DNA: TGTGCCAGCAGGGGGGGATTCAACGGACTAGCGGGAGCCCATCACACAGATACGCAGTATTTT
CDR3 protein: CASRGGFNGLAGAHHTDTQYF

J gene: TRBJ2-7
V gene: TRBV30
D gene: TRBD1
clone size: NA
CDR3 DNA: TGTGCCTGGAGTGTACTTGACTCAGGGGGAGAGCAGTACTTC
CDR3 protein: CAWSVLDSGGEQYF

J gene: TRBJ2-1
V gene: TRBV19
D gene: TRBD1
clone size: once
CDR3 DNA: TGTGCCAGTAGTACCGACAGGGGGACCAATGAGCAGTTCTTC
CDR3 protein: CASSTDRGTNEQFF

J gene: TRBJ2-2
V gene: TRBV5-1
D gene: NA
clone size: once
CDR3 DNA: TGCGCCAGCAGCTTGGCAGGGGGGAGCACCGGGGAGCTGTTTTTT
CDR3 protein: CASSLAGGSTGELFF

J gene: TRBJ2-2
V gene: TRBV13
D gene: TRBD2
clone size: once
CDR3 DNA: TGTGCCAGCAGCTACGGGACTAGCGGGAAGGGGGAGCTGTTTTTT
CDR3 protein: CASSYGTSGKGELFF

J gene: TRBJ2-7
V gene: TRBV6-5
D gene: NA
clone size: once
CDR3 DNA: TGTGCCAGCAGTTCCAGGACAGGAGGGGCCTACGAGCAGTACTTC
CDR3 protein: CASSSRTGGAYEQYF

J gene: TRBJ2-7
V gene: TRBV7-2
D gene: NA
clone size: NA
CDR3 DNA: TGTGCCAGCAGCTTAGGGGGGGGCACCTACGAGCAGTACTTC
CDR3 protein: CASSLGGGTYEQYF

J gene: TRBJ1-2
V gene: TRBV6-5
D gene: TRBD1
clone size: NA
CDR3 DNA: TGTGCCAGCAGGCTACAGGGGTGGAACGGTGGCTACACCTTC
CDR3 protein: CASRLQGWNGGYTF

J gene: TRBJ2-1
V gene: TRBV2
D gene: NA
clone size: NA
CDR3 DNA: TGTGCCAGCAGTGAAGCGTTCGCGAGCATCCGCGGCCTGTTCTTC
CDR3 protein: CASSEAFASIRGLFF

J gene: TRBJ1-5
V gene: TRBV6-5
D gene: TRBD1
clone size: NA
CDR3 DNA: TGTGCCAGCGGCAGGGGGTTGAATCAGCCCCAGCATTTT
CDR3 protein: CASGRGLNQPQHF

J gene: TRBJ1-6
V gene: TRBV6-5
D gene: TRBD1
clone size: NA
CDR3 DNA: TGTGCCACCCGAGGGGACAGCGATAATTCACCCCTCCACTTT
CDR3 protein: CATRGDSDNSPLHF

J gene: TRBJ2-3
V gene: TRBV27
D gene: TRBD2
clone size: NA
CDR3 DNA: TGTGCCAGCAGGGGGGGACTAGCGGGAGGGCCCAGCACAGATACGCAGTATTTT
CDR3 protein: CASRGGLAGGPSTDTQYF

J gene: TRBJ1-5
V gene: TRBV19
D gene: TRBD1
clone size: NA
CDR3 DNA: TGTGCCAGCCGGGGACAGGCTAGCAATCAGCCCCAGCATTTT
CDR3 protein: CASRGQASNQPQHF

J gene: TRBJ2-7
V gene: TRBV9
D gene: TRBD1
clone size: NA
CDR3 DNA: TGTGCCAGCAGCAGACGGGACAGACCCTACGAGCAGTACTTC
CDR3 protein: CASSRRDRPYEQYF

J gene: TRBJ2-1
V gene: TRBV3-1/TRBV3-2
D gene: TRBD2
clone size: few
CDR3 DNA: TGTGCCAGCAGCCGACGAGGAGCGGGAGTCCTCTACAATGAGCAGTTCTTC
CDR3 protein: CASSRRGAGVLYNEQFF

J gene: TRBJ2-7
V gene: TRBV20-1
D gene: TRBD2
clone size: NA
CDR3 DNA: TGCAGTGCTAGTGGTTTGACTAGCGGGACCGAAAGGGAGCAGTACTTC
CDR3 protein: CSASGLTSGTEREQYF

J gene: TRBJ2-1
V gene: TRBV7-9
D gene: NA
clone size: NA
CDR3 DNA: TGTGCCAGCAGCCTAGGACAGAACCAGGCCAACAATGAGCAGTTCTTC
CDR3 protein: CASSLGQNQANNEQFF

J gene: TRBJ1-2
V gene: TRBV18
D gene: NA
clone size: once
CDR3 DNA: TGTGCCAGCTCACGAGGACTAGATGGCTACACCTTC
CDR3 protein: CASSRGLDGYTF

J gene: TRBJ2-1
V gene: TRBV19
D gene: TRBD2
clone size: NA
CDR3 DNA: TGTGCCAGTACCCCCCGGGCTAGCGGAAGTTACAATGAGCAGTTCTTC
CDR3 protein: CASTPRASGSYNEQFF

J gene: TRBJ1-4
V gene: TRBV2
D gene: TRBD1
clone size: NA
CDR3 DNA: TGTGCCAGCAGAAGGACAGGGCGAAAACTGTTTTTT
CDR3 protein: CASRRTGRKLFF

J gene: TRBJ1-4
V gene: TRBV1
D gene: NA
clone size: few
CDR3 DNA: TGCACCAGCATCTGGCCCCGCCGGCGGTGTACTGAAAAACTGTTTTTT
CDR3 protein: CTSIWPRRRCTEKLFF

J gene: TRBJ2-2
V gene: TRBV18
D gene: NA
clone size: NA
CDR3 DNA: TGTGCCAGCTCAGAGGGGGTTTTGAGCACCGGGGAGCTGTTTTTT
CDR3 protein: CASSEGVLSTGELFF

J gene: TRBJ2-7
V gene: TRBV28
D gene: TRBD2
clone size: NA
CDR3 DNA: TGTGCCAGCAGTTTATTCAGTGCGAAAGGGAGGACTAGCGGGACCGAGCAGTACTTC
CDR3 protein: CASSLFSAKGRTSGTEQYF

J gene: TRBJ1-5
V gene: TRBV2
D gene: NA
clone size: NA
CDR3 DNA: TGTGCCAGCAGTGAAGAGGCTCCCAGGCGGGGTCAGCCCCAGCATTTT
CDR3 protein: CASSEEAPRRGQPQHF

J gene: TRBJ2-2
V gene: TRBV29-1
D gene: NA
clone size: NA
CDR3 DNA: TGCAGCGTTGGAGGGAGCACCGGGGAGCTGTTTTTT
CDR3 protein: CSVGGSTGELFF

J gene: TRBJ1-5
V gene: TRBV10-1
D gene: NA
clone size: NA
CDR3 DNA: TGCGCCAGCAGTGAGTCAGAGGGCGAGACCAGCAATCAGCCCCAGCATTTT
CDR3 protein: CASSESEGETSNQPQHF

J gene: TRBJ1-6
V gene: TRBV28
D gene: NA
clone size: NA
CDR3 DNA: TGTGCCAGCATAGGAGCGAACTCCTATAATTCACCCCTCCACTTT
CDR3 protein: CASIGANSYNSPLHF

J gene: TRBJ1-5
V gene: TRBV25-1
D gene: TRBD1
clone size: NA
CDR3 DNA: TGTGCCAGCAGTGACCACGGACAGGGGTTGGCTCAGCCCCAGCATTTT
CDR3 protein: CASSDHGQGLAQPQHF

J gene: TRBJ2-1
V gene: TRBV6-5
D gene: TRBD2
clone size: NA
CDR3 DNA: TGTGCCAGCAGTTACTCCAACCTAGCGGGAGCCAATGAGCAGTTCTTC
CDR3 protein: CASSYSNLAGANEQFF

J gene: TRBJ1-2
V gene: TRBV27
D gene: TRBD1
clone size: NA
CDR3 DNA: TGTGCCAGCAGTTTATCCGGGACAGGGGGGTTGGGCTACACCTTC
CDR3 protein: CASSLSGTGGLGYTF

J gene: TRBJ2-2
V gene: TRBV11-2
D gene: TRBD1
clone size: once
CDR3 DNA: TGTGCCAGCAGCTACCGGGACAGGGGTTGGGGATCGTCCACCGGGGAGCTGTTTTTT
CDR3 protein: CASSYRDRGWGSSTGELFF

J gene: TRBJ2-7
V gene: TRBV7-9
D gene: NA
clone size: few
CDR3 DNA: TGTGCCAGCAGCCCTCAACTAGCTTACGAGCAGTACTTC
CDR3 protein: CASSPQLAYEQYF

J gene: TRBJ2-1
V gene: TRBV6-4
D gene: TRBD2
clone size: NA
CDR3 DNA: TGTGCCAGCAGTCCCGGGACTAGCGGGAGGGATGAGCAGTTCTTC
CDR3 protein: CASSPGTSGRDEQFF

J gene: TRBJ2-7
V gene: TRBV7-2
D gene: TRBD2
clone size: NA
CDR3 DNA: TGTGCCAGCAGCCGGACTAGCGGCTCCTACGAGCAGTACTTC
CDR3 protein: CASSRTSGSYEQYF

J gene: TRBJ2-7
V gene: TRBV5-1
D gene: NA
clone size: NA
CDR3 DNA: TGCGCCAGCAGCTTCTGGGAGAGGGGGATCAACGAGCAGTACTTC
CDR3 protein: CASSFWERGINEQYF

J gene: TRBJ2-1
V gene: TRBV3-1/TRBV3-2
D gene: NA
clone size: once
CDR3 DNA: TGTGCCAGCAGCCATATACGGGATTATGAGCAGTTCTTC
CDR3 protein: CASSHIRDYEQFF

J gene: TRBJ1-2
V gene: TRBV27
D gene: NA
clone size: NA
CDR3 DNA: TGTGCCAGCAGTTCCCACCCGGAAGGGGGCTATGGCTACACCTTC
CDR3 protein: CASSSHPEGGYGYTF

J gene: TRBJ2-6
V gene: TRBV23-1
D gene: TRBD1
clone size: NA
CDR3 DNA: TGCGCCAGCAGTCAATCTGACAGGGATGGGGCCAACGTCCTGACTTTC
CDR3 protein: CASSQSDRDGANVLTF

J gene: TRBJ2-4
V gene: TRBV7-6
D gene: NA
clone size: NA
CDR3 DNA: TGTGCCAGCAGCTTCGGTCCCAAAAACATTCAGTACTTC
CDR3 protein: CASSFGPKNIQYF

J gene: TRBJ2-7
V gene: TRBV7-9
D gene: TRBD2
clone size: once
CDR3 DNA: TGTGCCAGCAGCAATAGCGGGGAAGGGTACGAGCAGTACTTC
CDR3 protein: CASSNSGEGYEQYF

J gene: TRBJ2-7
V gene: TRBV4-1
D gene: NA
clone size: NA
CDR3 DNA: TGCGCCAGCAGCCAAGATCCTCAGGGGCCTGCGTACTTC
CDR3 protein: CASSQDPQGPAYF

J gene: TRBJ2-2
V gene: TRBV5-5
D gene: NA
clone size: once
CDR3 DNA: TGTGCCAGCAGCTTCAGGGGTGAGAACACCGGGGAGCTGTTTTTT
CDR3 protein: CASSFRGENTGELFF

J gene: TRBJ1-2
V gene: TRBV19
D gene: TRBD1
clone size: NA
CDR3 DNA: TGTGCCAGTACCCCCGGACAGGGCAGGAGCTACACCTTC
CDR3 protein: CASTPGQGRSYTF

J gene: TRBJ2-4
V gene: TRBV4-1
D gene: TRBD2
clone size: NA
CDR3 DNA: TGCGCCAGCAGCCAAGATTGGGGGGGGAAGAGGGCCAAAAACATTCAGTACTTC
CDR3 protein: CASSQDWGGKRAKNIQYF

J gene: TRBJ1-1
V gene: TRBV10-3
D gene: TRBD1
clone size: NA
CDR3 DNA: TGTGCCATCAGGAGCTTACAGGGGTTGAACACTGAAGCTTTCTTT
CDR3 protein: CAIRSLQGLNTEAFF

J gene: TRBJ2-5
V gene: TRBV4-3
D gene: TRBD1
clone size: NA
CDR3 DNA: TGCGCCAGCAGCCCGGACAGGGGGATGGAGACCCAGTACTTC
CDR3 protein: CASSPDRGMETQYF

J gene: TRBJ1-1
V gene: TRBV6-6
D gene: NA
clone size: NA
CDR3 DNA: TGTGCCAGCACGGTATCGGAGGGCACTGAAGCTTTCTTT
CDR3 protein: CASTVSEGTEAFF

J gene: TRBJ2-7
V gene: TRBV5-4
D gene: TRBD2
clone size: few
CDR3 DNA: TGTGCCAGCAGCTGGGGCTCCGGACTAGCGGGAGTTTCGAGCTCCTACGAGCAGTACTTC
CDR3 protein: CASSWGSGLAGVSSSYEQYF

J gene: TRBJ1-5
V gene: TRBV6-5
D gene: NA
clone size: NA
CDR3 DNA: TGTGCCAGTAAGGCCGAAGGGGTTCAGCCCCAGCATTTT
CDR3 protein: CASKAEGVQPQHF